This TCR beta chain was sequenced in a study of blood T cells in healthy people across ages. Combining a sample-barcoded 5' primer with a J-beta primer mix, a second PCR ran for 7 to 11 cycles. TCRdb redid the calling of the 5' RACE reads with MiXCR, one entry per CDR3 protein. The table lists 710,000 or so distinct CDR3 sequences, roughly 20% of them singletons. This clonotype appeared a few times. This TCR was recovered from a man aged 70-80 years in good health. Specimen: blood.

CDR3 coding DNA: TGTGCCAGCAGCCCCTTTCTAGGGACAGGGCGCAATCAGCCCCAGCATTTT. Translating gives CASSPFLGTGRNQPQHF. The chain recombines TRBV7-9 with TRBJ1-5, with 9 bases identical to TRBD1. The CDR3 loop spans 17 amino acids. Germline CDR1 and CDR2: SEHNR and FQNEAQ (reference sequence). V shed 5 bases, J shed 2 bases, and the junction held 10 bases outside the gene matches.